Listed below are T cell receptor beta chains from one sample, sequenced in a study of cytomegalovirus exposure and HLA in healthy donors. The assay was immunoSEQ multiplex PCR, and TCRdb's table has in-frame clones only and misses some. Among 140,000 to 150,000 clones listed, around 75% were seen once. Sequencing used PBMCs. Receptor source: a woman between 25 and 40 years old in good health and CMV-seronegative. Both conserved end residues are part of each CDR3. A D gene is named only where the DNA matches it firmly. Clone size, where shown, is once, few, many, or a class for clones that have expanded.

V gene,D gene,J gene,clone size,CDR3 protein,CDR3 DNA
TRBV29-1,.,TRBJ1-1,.,CSVVVEQGRSFF,TGCAGCGTTGTAGTAGAACAGGGTCGCTCTTTCTTT
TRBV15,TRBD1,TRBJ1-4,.,CATSSRQGSNEKLFF,TGTGCCACCAGCAGCCGACAGGGGTCTAATGAAAAACTGTTTTTT
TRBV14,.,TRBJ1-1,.,CASSPGRGVSYTEAFF,TGTGCCAGCAGCCCCGGCCGCGGTGTTAGTTACACTGAAGCTTTCTTT
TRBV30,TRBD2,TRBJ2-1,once,CAWSVPWDSGRALGYNEQFF,TGTGCCTGGAGTGTACCTTGGGATAGCGGGAGGGCCCTTGGTTACAATGAGCAGTTCTTC
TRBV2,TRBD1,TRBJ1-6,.,CASSEPGTGRGSPLHF,TGTGCCAGCAGTGAGCCCGGGACAGGGCGCGGATCACCCCTCCACTTT
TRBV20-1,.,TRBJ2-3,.,CSALLSDTQYF,TGCAGTGCCCTACTCTCGGATACGCAGTATTTT
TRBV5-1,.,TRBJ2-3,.,CASSITGEGTDTQYF,TGCGCCAGCAGCATAACAGGGGAGGGCACAGATACGCAGTATTTT
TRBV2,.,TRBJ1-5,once,CASSYSTRQPQHF,TGTGCCAGCAGTTACTCTACTAGGCAGCCCCAGCATTTT
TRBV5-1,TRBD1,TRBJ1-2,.,CASSGGQAYGYTF,TGCGCCAGCAGCGGAGGACAGGCCTATGGCTACACCTTC
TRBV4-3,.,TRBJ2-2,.,CASSPVANTGELFF,TGCGCCAGCAGCCCAGTGGCGAACACCGGGGAGCTGTTTTTT
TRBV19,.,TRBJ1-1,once,CASSIVPRVGRNTEAFF,TGTGCCAGTAGTATAGTGCCCCGGGTGGGTAGGAACACTGAAGCTTTCTTT
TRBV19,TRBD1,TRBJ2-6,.,CASTSDRAGANVLTF,TGTGCCAGTACCTCCGACAGGGCTGGGGCCAACGTCCTGACTTTC
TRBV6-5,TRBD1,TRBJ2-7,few,CASRPGQPYEQYF,TGTGCCAGCAGACCGGGACAGCCCTACGAGCAGTACTTC
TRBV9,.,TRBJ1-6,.,CASSAVENSPLHF,TGTGCCAGCAGCGCGGTTGAGAATTCACCCCTCCACTTT
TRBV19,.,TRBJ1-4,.,CASSIVYSNEKLFF,TGTGCCAGTAGTATAGTGTACAGCAATGAAAAACTGTTTTTT
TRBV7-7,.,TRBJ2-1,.,CASSLAGSYEQFF,TGTGCCAGCAGCTTAGCGGGGAGTTATGAGCAGTTCTTC
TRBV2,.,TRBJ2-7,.,CAGAGSYEQYF,TGTGCCGGGGCGGGGTCCTACGAGCAGTACTTC
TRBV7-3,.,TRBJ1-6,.,CASSLMPGSPLHF,TGTGCCAGCAGCTTAATGCCGGGTTCACCCCTCCACTTT
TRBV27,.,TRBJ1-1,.,CASSLSVPGTGEAFF,TGTGCCAGCAGTTTATCGGTTCCGGGAACGGGAGAAGCTTTCTTT
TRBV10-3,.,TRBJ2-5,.,CAISSTGSGKETQYF,TGTGCCATCAGTTCAACAGGGTCAGGCAAAGAGACCCAGTACTTC
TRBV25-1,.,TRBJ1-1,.,CASSGQTATEAFF,TGTGCCAGCAGTGGACAAACAGCCACTGAAGCTTTCTTT
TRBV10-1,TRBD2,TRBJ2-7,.,CASSESQLAGTNEQYF,TGCGCCAGCAGTGAGTCCCAGTTAGCGGGAACCAACGAGCAGTACTTC
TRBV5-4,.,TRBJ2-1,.,CASSSETSRNEQFF,TGTGCCAGCAGCTCAGAGACATCCCGAAATGAGCAGTTCTTC
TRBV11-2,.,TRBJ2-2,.,CASSIGARMTGELFF,TGTGCCAGCAGCATAGGGGCCCGGATGACCGGGGAGCTGTTTTTT
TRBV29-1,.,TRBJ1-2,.,CSGSGTIGGVGGYTF,TGCAGCGGATCCGGGACCATAGGCGGGGTCGGTGGCTACACCTTC
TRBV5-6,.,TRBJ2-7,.,CASSPGLSSSYEQYF,TGTGCCAGCAGCCCGGGACTGTCGAGCTCCTACGAGCAGTACTTC
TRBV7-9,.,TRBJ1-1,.,CASSLEQGCEAFF,TGTGCCAGCAGCTTAGAACAGGGTTGTGAAGCTTTCTTT
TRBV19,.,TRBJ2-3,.,CASIRLFADTQYF,TGTGCCAGTATCCGACTATTTGCAGATACGCAGTATTTT
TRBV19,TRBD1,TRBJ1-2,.,CASSRRQGASVYGYTF,TGTGCCAGTAGTCGTCGACAGGGGGCGAGTGTTTATGGCTACACCTTC
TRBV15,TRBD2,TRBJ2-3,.,CATSRGLQITDTQYF,TGTGCCACCAGCAGGGGACTACAAATCACAGATACGCAGTATTTT
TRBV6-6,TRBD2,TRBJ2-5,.,CASSRTSGQETQYF,TGTGCCAGCAGCCGGACTAGCGGACAAGAGACCCAGTACTTC
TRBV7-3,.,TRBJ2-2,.,CASGTPAGELFF,TGTGCCAGCGGGACACCAGCCGGGGAGCTGTTTTTT
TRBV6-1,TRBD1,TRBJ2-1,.,CASSKGTGGGDEQFF,TGTGCCAGCAGTAAAGGGACAGGGGGGGGCGATGAGCAGTTCTTC
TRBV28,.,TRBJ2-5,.,CASSFKPQGGLETQYF,TGTGCCAGCAGTTTTAAACCGCAGGGTGGATTAGAGACCCAGTACTTC
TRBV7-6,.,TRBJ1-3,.,CASSLGGEGNTIYF,TGTGCCAGCAGCTTAGGGGGCGAGGGAAACACCATATATTTT
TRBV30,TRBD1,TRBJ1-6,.,CAWSPGQRRYNSPLHF,TGTGCCTGGAGTCCGGGACAGAGAAGATATAATTCACCCCTCCACTTT